This entry is about one T cell receptor (beta chain). CDR3 length equals 15 residues. Germline V gene data show CDR1 as MNHEY and CDR2 as SVGAGI. V was shortened by 8 bases and J by 4 bases, with 17 bases between the two germline ends. These data come from a study of blood T cell repertoires in COVID-19. Study details: Sites in the United States, Italy and Spain provided acute and convalescent COVID-19 samples. PBMCs, B-cell-depleted T cells, or T cells provided the cDNA or gDNA that made up the material.

The authors' processing: Amplification with reference gene primers provided the estimates of nucleated cell counts. Sequencing was performed with immunoSEQ multiplex PCR; in TCRdb, only in-frame clones are kept and a portion is missing. Clone size and the V and J calls come from that table; the DNA yielded D and trimming. The sample lists about 9,000 clones, 80% to 85% occurring once. The rearrangement joins TRBV6-5 to TRBJ1-4; possible D gene TRBD1, 5 bases. Sequenced: peripheral blood. The clonotype originates from a human donor in a cohort sampled during active COVID-19. The CDR3 sequence: CASRPDGQGNEKLFF. As DNA, the CDR3 is TGTGCCAGCCGTCCCGACGGGCAGGGTAATGAAAAACTGTTTTTT.